This passage covers 8 T cell receptor beta chains from one sample sequenced in a study of control samples from healthy donors and cancer patients. Clones were read by immunoSEQ multiplex PCR, and TCRdb kept only the in-frame ones, dropping some. Of about 140,000 clones listed, about 90% are singletons. What was sequenced was blood. The receptors originated from a man younger than 35 in good health.

The J gene is TRBJ1-2, the V gene TRBV19, with 10 bases aligning to TRBD1. The trim removed 7 bases at V and 5 bases at J, leaving 7 bases unmatched. The CDR3 has 14 residues. Germline values: CDR1 LNHDA, CDR2 SQIVND (reference sequence). The CDR3 region has the DNA TGTGCCAGTAACCAGGACAGGGGGAGTTATGGCTACACCTTC. Its protein product is CASNQDRGSYGYTF.

This clone occurred once. The rearrangement joins TRBV24-1 to TRBJ2-7, with 10 bases matching TRBD1. The germline gives CDR1 KGHDR, CDR2 SFDVKD. This CDR3 region has 14 residues. V shed 5 bases and J 2 bases; nucleotides not matched to a gene: 2. CDR3: CATSAGTGAYEQYF. The CDR3 DNA is TGTGCCACCAGTGCTGGGACAGGGGCCTACGAGCAGTACTTC.

The gene calls are TRBV3-1 (or the pseudogene TRBV3-2) and TRBJ1-2, with 8 positions matching TRBD1. Trimming cost V 3 bases and J 8 bases; bases outside gene matches: 8. The V gene's germline CDR1 is LGHDT and CDR2 YNNKEL (reference sequence). This CDR3 is 14 amino acids long. Written as DNA, the CDR3 is TGTGCCAGCAGCCAGGACCAGGGGGCGTTAGGCTACACCTTC. It yields the protein CASSQDQGALGYTF.

The rearrangement uses TRBV30 and TRBJ1-3; a possible D gene is TRBD1 (5 bases). Per germline, CDR1 GTSNPN and CDR2 SVGIG (reference sequence). V lost 0 bases to trimming and J lost 9 bases, with 15 bases between them. The CDR3 contains 14 residues. The CDR3 here is CAWSVGDLGITIYF. The DNA for the CDR3 is TGTGCCTGGAGTGTAGGGGACCTCGGCATCACCATATATTTT.

The rearrangement uses TRBV2 and TRBJ2-5; D gene uncertain. The CDR3 has 15 residues. CDR1 and CDR2 (germline): SNHLY, FYNNEI. V shed 3 bases and J shed 1 base, with 12 bases lying between them. CDR3 protein: CASSDIFSGQETQYF. The CDR3 region has the DNA TGTGCCAGCAGTGACATATTCTCCGGCCAAGAGACCCAGTACTTC.

The chain carries TRBV4-1 and TRBJ1-4, with 7 bases lining up with TRBD1. The CDR3 is 14 amino acids. Trimming at V came to 3 bases and at J to 7 bases, leaving 5 bases not matched to a gene. Germline loops: CDR1 MGHRA, CDR2 YSYEKL. In nucleotides, the CDR3 is TGCGCCAGCAGCCAGGGGCAGGGGGGTGAAAAACTGTTTTTT. It yields the protein CASSQGQGGEKLFF.

The gene calls are TRBV19 and TRBJ2-5; 9 bases are shared with TRBD1. V lost 4 bases to trimming and J lost 5 bases; unmatched junction nucleotides: 5. The CDR3 consists of 14 residues. Germline lookup yields CDR1 LNHDA and CDR2 SQIVND (reference sequence). The CDR3 loop reads CASSTRQGVETQYF. The CDR3 region has the DNA TGTGCCAGTAGTACCAGACAGGGGGTGGAGACCCAGTACTTC.

The J gene is TRBJ1-2, the V gene TRBV7-9; tentative D call: TRBD1 (5 bases). Trimming removed 1 base from V and 2 bases from J, with 11 bases in between. The CDR3 extends over 15 amino acids. Germline loops: CDR1 SEHNR, CDR2 FQNEAQ (reference sequence). The CDR3 coding sequence is TGTGCCAGCAGCTTAGTGGCAGGGCGGAACTATGGCTACACCTTC. This codes for CASSLVAGRNYGYTF. Filled out from reference TRBV7-9 and TRBJ1-2, the complete variable domain reads DTGVSQNPRHKITKRGQNVTFRCDPISEHNRLYWYRQTLGQGPEFLTYFQNEAQLEKSRLLSDRFSAERPKGSFSTLEIQRTEQGDSAMYLCASSLVAGRNYGYTFGSGTRLTVV.